This entry is about one T cell receptor (beta chain). Its antigen is unknown. This CDR3 is built from 11 residues. The germline gives CDR1 DFQATT, CDR2 SNEGSKA (reference sequence). V was cut by 6 bases and J by 6 bases, with 10 bases left in between. The sample comes from a study of T cell responses to AZD1222 COVID-19 vaccine. Sequencing was performed with immunoSEQ multiplex PCR; in TCRdb, only in-frame clones are kept and a portion is missing. Among some 170,000 clones listed, 85% to 95% were seen once. Overall study results and limits: Spike was spanned by vaccine-associated CD4 TCRs, with dominance at 160-218 and 743-854. Targeting of unmutated variant regions was reportedly seen in nearly half of spike-specific TCRs. The donor group comprised mostly white British people and more females; the analysis possibly underestimated clonal diversity.

The input for sequencing was peripheral blood, taken 28 days after the second AZD1222 dose. The V and J genes are TRBV20-1 and TRBJ2-3, with a tentative D call TRBD2 (6 bases). The source of this sequence is an adult who received the AZD1222 COVID-19 vaccine. In DNA, the CDR3 is TGCAGTGCGGGGAGGTCGGATACGCAGTATTTT. Amino acid sequence: CSAGRSDTQYF.